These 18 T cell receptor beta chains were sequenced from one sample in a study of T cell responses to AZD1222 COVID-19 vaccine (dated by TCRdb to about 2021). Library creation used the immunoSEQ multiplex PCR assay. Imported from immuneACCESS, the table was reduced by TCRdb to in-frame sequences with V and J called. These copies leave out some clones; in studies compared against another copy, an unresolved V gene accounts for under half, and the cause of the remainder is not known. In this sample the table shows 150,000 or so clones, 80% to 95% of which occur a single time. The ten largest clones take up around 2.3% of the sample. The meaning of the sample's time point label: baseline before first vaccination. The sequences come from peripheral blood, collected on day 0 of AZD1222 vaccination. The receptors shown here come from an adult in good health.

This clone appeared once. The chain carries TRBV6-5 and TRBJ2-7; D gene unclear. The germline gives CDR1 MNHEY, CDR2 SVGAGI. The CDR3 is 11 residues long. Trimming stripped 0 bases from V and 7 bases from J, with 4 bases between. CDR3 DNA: TGTGCCAGCAGTTACTCGACTGAGCAGTACTTC. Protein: CASSYSTEQYF.

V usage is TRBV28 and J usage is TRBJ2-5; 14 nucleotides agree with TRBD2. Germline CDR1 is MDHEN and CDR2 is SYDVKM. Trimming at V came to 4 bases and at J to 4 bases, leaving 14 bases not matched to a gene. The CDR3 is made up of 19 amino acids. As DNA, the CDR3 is TGTGCCAGCAGTTCCCCGGGACAGTGGGGACTAGCGGGAGCAGAGACCCAGTACTTC. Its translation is CASSSPGQWGLAGAETQYF.

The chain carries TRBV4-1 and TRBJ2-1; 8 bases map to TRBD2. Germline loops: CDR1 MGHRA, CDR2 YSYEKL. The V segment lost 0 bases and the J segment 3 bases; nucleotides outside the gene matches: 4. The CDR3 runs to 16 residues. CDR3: CASSQDGTSNYNEQFF. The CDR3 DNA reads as TGCGCCAGCAGCCAAGACGGGACTAGTAACTACAATGAGCAGTTCTTC.

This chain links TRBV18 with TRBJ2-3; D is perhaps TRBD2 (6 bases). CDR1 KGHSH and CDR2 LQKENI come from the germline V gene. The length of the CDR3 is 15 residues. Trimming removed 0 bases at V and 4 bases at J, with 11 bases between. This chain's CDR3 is CASSPPGGMPDTQYF. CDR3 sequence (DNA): TGTGCCAGCTCACCACCCGGGGGTATGCCAGATACGCAGTATTTT.

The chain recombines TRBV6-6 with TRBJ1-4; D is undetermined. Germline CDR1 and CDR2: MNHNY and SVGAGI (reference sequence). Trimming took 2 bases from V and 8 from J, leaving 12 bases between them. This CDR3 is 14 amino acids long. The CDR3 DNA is TGTGCCAGCAGTTACGACACAGAAAGAGAAAAACTGTTTTTT. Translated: CASSYDTEREKLFF.

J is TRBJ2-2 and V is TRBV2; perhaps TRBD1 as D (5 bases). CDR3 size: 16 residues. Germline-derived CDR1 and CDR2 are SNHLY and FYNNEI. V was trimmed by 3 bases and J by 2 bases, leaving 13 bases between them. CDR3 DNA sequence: TGTGCCAGCAGTGAGAGTGGGGCATTAAACACCGGGGAGCTGTTTTTT. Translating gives CASSESGALNTGELFF.

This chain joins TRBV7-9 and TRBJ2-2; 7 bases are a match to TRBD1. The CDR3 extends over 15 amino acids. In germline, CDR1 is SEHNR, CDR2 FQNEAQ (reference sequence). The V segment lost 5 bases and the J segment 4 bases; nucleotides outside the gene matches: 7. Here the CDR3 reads CASSHSGTATGELFF. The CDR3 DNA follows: TGTGCCAGCAGCCACTCAGGGACAGCCACCGGGGAGCTGTTTTTT.

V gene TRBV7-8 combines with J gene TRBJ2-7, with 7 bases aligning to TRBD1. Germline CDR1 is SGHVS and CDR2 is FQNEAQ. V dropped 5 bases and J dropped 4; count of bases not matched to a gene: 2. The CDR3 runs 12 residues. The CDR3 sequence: CASSGQAYEQYF. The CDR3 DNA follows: TGTGCCAGCAGCGGACAGGCTTACGAGCAGTACTTC.

In DNA, the CDR3 is TGTGCCAGCAGGGAGGGTAACTCTGGAAACACCATATATTTT. This encodes CASREGNSGNTIYF. The rearrangement uses TRBV6-5 and TRBJ1-3; unclear D gene. Germline V gene data show CDR1 as MNHEY and CDR2 as SVGAGI. The length of the CDR3 is 14 residues. The V end lost 6 bases, the J end lost 0 bases, and 9 bases lay between the germline ends.

The CDR3 loop is CAISESPTIYGYTF. The CDR3 nucleotides read TGTGCCATCAGTGAGTCACCCACAATCTATGGCTACACCTTC. The chain couples TRBV10-3 to TRBJ1-2; D ambiguous. Trimming pared 0 bases from V and 4 bases from J, leaving 9 bases between. CDR1 ENHRY and CDR2 SYGVKD come from the germline V gene. The CDR3 totals 14 residues.

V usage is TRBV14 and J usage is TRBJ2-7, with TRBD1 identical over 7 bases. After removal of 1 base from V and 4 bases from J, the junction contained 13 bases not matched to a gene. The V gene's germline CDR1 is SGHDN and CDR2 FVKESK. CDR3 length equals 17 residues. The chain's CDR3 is CASSQVGFDRALYEQYF. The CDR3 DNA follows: TGTGCCAGCAGCCAAGTAGGGTTCGACAGGGCATTATACGAGCAGTACTTC.

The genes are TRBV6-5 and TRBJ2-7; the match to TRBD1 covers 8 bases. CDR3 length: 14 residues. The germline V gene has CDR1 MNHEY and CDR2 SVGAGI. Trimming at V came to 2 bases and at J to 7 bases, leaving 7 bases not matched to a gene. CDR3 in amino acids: CASSYLQGGLEQYF. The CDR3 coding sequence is TGTGCCAGCAGTTACCTACAGGGGGGTCTAGAGCAGTACTTC.

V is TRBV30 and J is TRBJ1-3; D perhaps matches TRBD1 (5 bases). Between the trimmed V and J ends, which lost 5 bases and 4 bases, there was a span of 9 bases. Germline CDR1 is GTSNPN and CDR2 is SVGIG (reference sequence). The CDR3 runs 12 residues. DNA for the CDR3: TGTGCCTGGGAATCAGGGGGAAACACCATATATTTT. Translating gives CAWESGGNTIYF. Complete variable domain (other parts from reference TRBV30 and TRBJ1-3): SQTIHQWPATLVQPVGSPLSLECTVEGTSNPNLYWYRQAAGRGLQLLFYSVGIGQISSEVPQNLSASRPQDRQFILSSKKLLLSDSGFYLCAWESGGNTIYFGEGSWLTVV.

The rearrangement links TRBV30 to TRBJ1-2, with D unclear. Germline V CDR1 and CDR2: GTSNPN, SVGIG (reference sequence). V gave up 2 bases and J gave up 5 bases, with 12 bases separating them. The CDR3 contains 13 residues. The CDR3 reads CAWSSGTGYGYTF. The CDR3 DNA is TGTGCCTGGAGTAGCGGCACCGGGTATGGCTACACCTTC. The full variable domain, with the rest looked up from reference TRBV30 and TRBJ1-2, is SQTIHQWPATLVQPVGSPLSLECTVEGTSNPNLYWYRQAAGRGLQLLFYSVGIGQISSEVPQNLSASRPQDRQFILSSKKLLLSDSGFYLCAWSSGTGYGYTFGSGTRLTVV.

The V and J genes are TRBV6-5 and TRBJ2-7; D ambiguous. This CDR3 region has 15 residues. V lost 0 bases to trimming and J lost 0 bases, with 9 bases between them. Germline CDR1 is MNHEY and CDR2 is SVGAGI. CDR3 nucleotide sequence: TGTGCCAGCAGTTACTCGGGCCTCATCTCCTACGAGCAGTACTTC. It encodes CASSYSGLISYEQYF.

Written as DNA, the CDR3 is TGTGCCAGCAGCCCCCGGGCGAGCGGGGGGTCTTACGAGCAGTACTTC. Residues: CASSPRASGGSYEQYF. The chain joins TRBV7-6 to TRBJ2-7; 9 bases line up with TRBD2. The length of the CDR3 is 16 residues. After removal of 5 bases from V and 4 bases from J, the junction contained 12 bases not matched to a gene. Germline assignment: CDR1 SGHVS and CDR2 FNYEAQ.

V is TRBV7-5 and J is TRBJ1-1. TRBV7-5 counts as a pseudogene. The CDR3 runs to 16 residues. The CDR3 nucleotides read TGTGCCAGAAGCTGCCGACTTGGGACCGAGAACACTGAAGCTTTCTTT. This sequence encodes CARSCRLGTENTEAFF.

The chain's CDR3 is CASSKEADSKGYGYTF. CDR3 DNA sequence: TGTGCCAGCAGCAAAGAGGCTGACAGTAAGGGCTATGGCTACACCTTC. The chain links TRBV21-1 to TRBJ1-2; no check of the table's D call, TRBD1, against the DNA was made. TRBV21-1 has pseudogene status. CDR3 length equals 16 residues.